Following are 5 T cell receptor beta chains from one sample sequenced in a study of T cell repertoires in cytomegalovirus infection. TCRdb called the reads again in MiXCR, with one record for every CDR3 protein. The repertoire includes about 74,000 distinct CDR3 sequences, roughly 28% of them detected once, and just under 60% sits in the top ten. These TCRs are of unknown antigen specificity. The sample was CD8+ T cells from cultured PBMCs, taken from culture after CMV antigen stimulation. Receptors originate from a human donor in good health (CMV status not recorded). Some clones in this sample may be carry-over from other donors' samples.

The chain carries TRBV9 and TRBJ2-1; D not certain. The CDR3 extends over 12 amino acids. Trimming removed 2 bases at V and 5 bases at J, with 5 bases between. From germline, CDR1 is SGDLS and CDR2 YYNGEE. CDR3 residues: CASSVGNNEQFF. For the CDR3, the DNA is TGTGCCAGCAGCGTGGGCAACAATGAGCAGTTCTTC. The full variable domain, completed using reference TRBV9 and TRBJ2-1, is DSGVTQTPKHLITATGQRVTLRCSPRSGDLSVYWYQQSLDQGLQFLIQYYNGEERAKGNILERFSAQQFPDLHSELNLSSLELGDSALYFCASSVGNNEQFFGPGTRLTVL.

This clonotype was recorded at least ten times. V is TRBV7-9 and J is TRBJ2-7, with 8 positions matching TRBD1. Germline trimming cut 4 bases from V and 1 base from J; bases unmatched to any gene: 3. This CDR3 has 14 amino acids. Per the germline V gene, CDR1 is SEHNR and CDR2 is FQNEAQ (reference sequence). The CDR3 DNA reads as TGTGCCAGCAGCTCCGGGACAGGATCCTACGAGCAGTACTTC. Protein sequence: CASSSGTGSYEQYF.

Comment on this clonotype: One base away lies a much larger clone, so this may be a sequencing read error. This chain uses TRBV5-6 with TRBJ2-7, with 10 bases fitting TRBD1. Germline V gives CDR1 SGHDT, CDR2 YYEEEE. The CDR3 loop spans 14 amino acids. V shed 4 bases and J 4 bases; nucleotides not matched to a gene: 5. The CDR3 sequence: CASSPGTGDYEQYF. The CDR3 DNA sequence: TGTGCCAGCAGCCCCGGGACAGGGGATTACGAGCAGTACTTC.

V usage is TRBV6-5 and J usage is TRBJ2-1; no clear D. CDR1 MNHEY and CDR2 SVGAGI come from the germline V gene. This CDR3 has 12 amino acids. Trimming took 8 bases from V and 6 from J, leaving 11 bases between them. The CDR3 bases are TGTGCCAGCCGAATCACGCGCAATGAGCAGTTCTTC. It is translated as CASRITRNEQFF.

The chain carries TRBV7-3 and TRBJ2-1, with 8 bases fitting TRBD1. The V segment lost 2 bases and the J segment 5 bases; nucleotides outside the gene matches: 5. CDR3 length: 15 residues. Germline lookup yields CDR1 SGHTA and CDR2 FQGTGA. CDR3 in amino acids: CASSLAGTGHNEQFF. CDR3 nucleotides: TGTGCCAGCAGCTTAGCCGGGACAGGCCACAATGAGCAGTTCTTC.